The rows below give T cell receptor beta chains drawn from one sample of a study of blood T cells in healthy people across ages. MiXCR, run by TCRdb on the 5' RACE reads, gives a single entry per CDR3 protein. The table has fewer than 1,000,000 distinct CDR3 sequences, 40% to 50% seen once; the top ten hold roughly 19%. Sample: blood. These receptors all come from a man aged 55 to 70 in good health. The conserved cysteine and the conserved F or W are not part of the CDR3 here. Some rows mark clone size as missing; the rest say once, few, many or name a class of expanded clone.

size: NA
V: TRBV3-1
CDR3: ASTHGGFSNEQF

size: few
V: TRBV10-3
CDR3: AISERGQEAKEQY

size: few
V: TRBV7-9
CDR3: ASSFVNEKLF

size: NA
V: TRBV3-1
CDR3: ASNGGPPYEQY

size: few
V: TRBV6-5
CDR3: ASSALVRTEAF

size: NA
V: TRBV29-1
CDR3: SVLGQGDDEQF

size: few
V: TRBV3-1
CDR3: ASSQGLGGSYNSPLH

size: NA
V: TRBV29-1
CDR3: SVEEASGRTEAF

size: NA
V: TRBV6-2/TRBV6-3
CDR3: ASSYVAERGARYFGANVLT

size: few
V: TRBV29-1
CDR3: SVIIAGATEAF

size: few
V: TRBV20-1
CDR3: SASDYTGRDKLF

size: NA
V: TRBV7-2
CDR3: ASSLGLAPDTQY

size: NA
V: TRBV4-3
CDR3: ASSQGWGPYGYT

size: few
V: TRBV12-3/TRBV12-4
CDR3: ASSTRHQETQY

size: NA
V: TRBV20-1
CDR3: SAARRGVETQY

size: NA
V: TRBV11-2
CDR3: ASSLDRPTFNEKLF

size: NA
V: TRBV7-9
CDR3: ASGSTGTGDEKLF

size: many
V: TRBV25-1
CDR3: ASSEELRQKLF

size: NA
V: TRBV6-2/TRBV6-3
CDR3: ASSYSFVCMVQETQY

size: once
V: TRBV25-1
CDR3: ASTQGGKQF

size: once
V: TRBV20-1
CDR3: SASLPNNQSQH

size: once
V: TRBV9
CDR3: ASSPGSGVGSNRPQH

size: NA
V: TRBV10-3
CDR3: AIRAASTGELF

size: many
V: TRBV29-1
CDR3: SVHRGGEQF

size: NA
V: TRBV7-9
CDR3: ASSPGTNAYNEQF

size: NA
V: TRBV9
CDR3: ASSESPGQGPYEQY

size: NA
V: TRBV6-6
CDR3: ASSHRSGTVYGYT

size: once
V: TRBV12-3/TRBV12-4
CDR3: ASSRGEGEQY

size: NA
V: TRBV6-5
CDR3: ASRRTVNTEAF

size: few
V: TRBV11-2
CDR3: ASSLPLEGRTYEQY

size: NA
V: TRBV7-8
CDR3: ASSSRQGYMNTEAF